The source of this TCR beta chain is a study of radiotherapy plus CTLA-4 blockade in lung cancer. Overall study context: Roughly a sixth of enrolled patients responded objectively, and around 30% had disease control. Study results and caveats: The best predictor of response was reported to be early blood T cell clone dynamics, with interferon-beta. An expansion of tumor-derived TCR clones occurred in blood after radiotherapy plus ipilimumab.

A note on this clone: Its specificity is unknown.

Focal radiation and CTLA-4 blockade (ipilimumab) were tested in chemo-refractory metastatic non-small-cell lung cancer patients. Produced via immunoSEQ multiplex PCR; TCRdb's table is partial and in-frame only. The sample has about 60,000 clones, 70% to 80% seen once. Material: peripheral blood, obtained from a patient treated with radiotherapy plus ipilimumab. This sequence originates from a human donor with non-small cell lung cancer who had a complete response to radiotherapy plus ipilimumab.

The CDR3 DNA follows: TGTGCCAGCAGCTTAATCGACTCCACCTTTAACTATGGCTACACCTTC. Amino acids: CASSLIDSTFNYGYTF. This sequence joins TRBV7-9 and TRBJ1-2; D uncertain. Trimming removed 2 bases from V and 1 base from J, with 14 bases in between. The germline V gene has CDR1 SEHNR and CDR2 FQNEAQ (reference sequence). The CDR3 consists of 16 residues. Using reference TRBV7-9 and TRBJ1-2 for the parts outside the CDR3, the full variable domain is DTGVSQNPRHKITKRGQNVTFRCDPISEHNRLYWYRQTLGQGPEFLTYFQNEAQLEKSRLLSDRFSAERPKGSFSTLEIQRTEQGDSAMYLCASSLIDSTFNYGYTFGSGTRLTVV.